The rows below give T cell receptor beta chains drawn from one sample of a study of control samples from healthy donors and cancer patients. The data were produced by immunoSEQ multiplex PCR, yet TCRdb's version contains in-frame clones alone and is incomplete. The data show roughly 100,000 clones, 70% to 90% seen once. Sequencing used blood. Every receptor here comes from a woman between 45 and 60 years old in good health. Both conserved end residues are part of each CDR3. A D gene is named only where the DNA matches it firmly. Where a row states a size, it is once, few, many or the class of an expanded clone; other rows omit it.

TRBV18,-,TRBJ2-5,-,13,CASSPEDRETQYF,TGTGCCAGCTCACCAGAGGACCGGGAGACCCAGTACTTC
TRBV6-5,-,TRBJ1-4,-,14,CASSYRQANEKLFF,TGTGCCAGCAGTTACAGACAGGCTAATGAAAAACTGTTTTTT
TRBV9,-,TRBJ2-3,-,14,CASSTRQDLGTQYF,TGTGCCAGCAGCACCCGACAGGACCTGGGGACGCAGTATTTT
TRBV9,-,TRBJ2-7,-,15,CASSVGTISSYEQYF,TGTGCCAGCAGCGTAGGGACTATTAGCTCCTACGAGCAGTACTTC
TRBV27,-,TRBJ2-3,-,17,CASSFLGQYGLTDTQYF,TGTGCCAGCAGTTTTTTGGGACAATACGGTCTCACAGATACGCAGTATTTT
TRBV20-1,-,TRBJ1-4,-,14,CSASRAGTNEKLFF,TGCAGTGCTAGTAGAGCCGGGACTAATGAAAAACTGTTTTTT
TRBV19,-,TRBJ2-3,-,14,CASSIARGTDTQYF,TGTGCCAGTAGTATAGCTCGAGGCACAGATACGCAGTATTTT
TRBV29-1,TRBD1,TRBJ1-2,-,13,CSVRTGGLYGYTF,TGCAGCGTTCGGACAGGGGGGTTATATGGCTACACCTTC
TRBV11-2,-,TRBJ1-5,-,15,CASSLDVYRGQPQHF,TGTGCCAGCAGCTTAGACGTTTACCGTGGGCAGCCCCAGCATTTT
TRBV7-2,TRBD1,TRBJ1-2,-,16,CASSTYGTEANYGYTF,TGTGCCAGCAGCACCTATGGGACAGAGGCTAACTATGGCTACACCTTC
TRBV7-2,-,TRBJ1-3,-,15,CASSFTGANGNTIYF,TGTGCCAGCAGCTTCACAGGAGCTAATGGAAACACCATATATTTT
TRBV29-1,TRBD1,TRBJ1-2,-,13,CSVGLPGGNGYTF,TGCAGCGTTGGTCTCCCAGGGGGTAATGGCTACACCTTC
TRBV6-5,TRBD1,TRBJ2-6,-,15,CASRTGGSGANVLTF,TGTGCCAGCAGGACAGGGGGCTCTGGGGCCAACGTCCTGACTTTC
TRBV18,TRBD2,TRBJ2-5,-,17,CASSPITPASGEETQYF,TGTGCCAGCTCACCAATCACCCCAGCCAGCGGGGAAGAGACCCAGTACTTC
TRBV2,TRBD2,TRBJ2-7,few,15,CASGRTSLLNYEQYF,TGTGCCAGCGGGAGGACTAGCCTACTCAACTACGAGCAGTACTTC
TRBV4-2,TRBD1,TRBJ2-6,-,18,CASSQDAQGASGANVLTF,TGTGCCAGCAGCCAAGATGCACAGGGGGCCTCTGGGGCCAACGTCCTGACTTTC